This paragraph covers one TCR beta chain sequence. The sample is drawn from a study of blood T cells in healthy people across ages. It was with a sample-barcoded 5' primer and a J-beta primer mix that a second PCR of roughly 7 to 12 cycles was run. TCRdb fed the 5' RACE reads into MiXCR, producing one record per CDR3 protein. The repertoire holds 710,000 or so distinct CDR3 sequences, with approximately 31% as singletons. About 10 milliliters of peripheral blood were drawn from each donor into EDTA-treated tubes. V trimming: 0 bases; J trimming: 11 bases; junction bases outside the gene matches: 18. The CDR3 is 17 amino acids. The V gene's germline CDR1 is LGHNA and CDR2 YSLEER.

The receptor was isolated from an elderly woman in good health. The rearrangement links TRBV4-3 to TRBJ2-5; 7 nucleotides line up with TRBD2. Sequencing was done on a sample of blood. The CDR3 DNA reads TGCGCCAGCAGCCAAGATACGGGGCAGGGAGGGCGCAATGAGCAGTACTTC. This translates into CASSQDTGQGGRNEQYF.